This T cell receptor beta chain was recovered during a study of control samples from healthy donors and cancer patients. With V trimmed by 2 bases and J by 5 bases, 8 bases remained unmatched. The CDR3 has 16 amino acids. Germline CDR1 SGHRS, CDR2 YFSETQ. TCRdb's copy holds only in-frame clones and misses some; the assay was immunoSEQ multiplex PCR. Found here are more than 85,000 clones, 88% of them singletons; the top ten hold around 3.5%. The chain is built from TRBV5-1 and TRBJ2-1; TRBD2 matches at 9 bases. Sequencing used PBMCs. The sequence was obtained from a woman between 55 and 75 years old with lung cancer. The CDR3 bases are TGCGCCAGCAGCTTAAGTGGAGCGGGGGGCCACAATGAGCAGTTCTTC. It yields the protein CASSLSGAGGHNEQFF.